A selection of T cell receptor beta chains follows, all from one sample in a study of beta chain features in type 1 diabetes. Here immunoSEQ multiplex PCR was the method, and the copy in TCRdb shows in-frame clones only, minus some. The sample shows some 150,000 clones, nearly 9.5% of them seen only once. The sequenced sample was central memory CD4+ T cells from blood. These receptors came from a man aged 18 to 30 in good health. Each CDR3 is given with its conserved first and last residue. Fields, in order: clone size, D gene, V gene, J gene, CDR3 DNA, CDR3 protein. The D gene is left open where the match is weak. Size tells how often a clone was seen (once, few, many) or the class of an expanded clone, and some rows leave it out.

NA	TRBD2	TRBV9	TRBJ2-3	TGTGCCAGCAGCGTCCCCGCGGGGGGGCTCCCAGATACGCAGTATTTT	CASSVPAGGLPDTQYF
few	TRBD1	TRBV7-2	TRBJ2-1	TGTGCCAGCAGCTTAGTAGGGACAGGGGATTACAATGAGCAGTTCTTC	CASSLVGTGDYNEQFF
NA	TRBD1	TRBV2	TRBJ2-7	TGTGCCAGTAATGGACAGGGGGCATCCTACGAGCAGTACTTC	CASNGQGASYEQYF
NA	TRBD1	TRBV6-5	TRBJ2-7	TGTGCCAGCAGTTTCGATGGGAGACAGGGGTCCGAGCAGTACTTC	CASSFDGRQGSEQYF
NA	TRBD1	TRBV7-6	TRBJ1-3	TGTGCCAGCAGCTCTCGCGGGACAGCCGGAAACACCATATATTTT	CASSSRGTAGNTIYF
NA	NA	TRBV4-3	TRBJ2-6	TGCGCCAGCAGCCAAGTAGACAGTCTGGGGGCCAACGTCCTGACTTTC	CASSQVDSLGANVLTF
few	TRBD1	TRBV4-1	TRBJ2-7	TGCGCCAGCAGCCAAGCCGGGACAGGTCTCTACGAGCAGTACTTC	CASSQAGTGLYEQYF
NA	NA	TRBV7-8	TRBJ2-1	TGTGCCAGCAGCTTAGCCGGTCGGAATGAGCAGTTCTTC	CASSLAGRNEQFF
NA	TRBD1	TRBV7-2	TRBJ2-5	TGTGCCAGCTCCCGACAGGGGTCTCAAGAGACCCAGTACTTC	CASSRQGSQETQYF
NA	TRBD2	TRBV4-3	TRBJ2-7	TGCGCCAGCAGCCAAGAGCGGGGGGGTACGTACGAGCAGTACTTC	CASSQERGGTYEQYF
few	TRBD1	TRBV2	TRBJ1-5	TGTGCCAGCAGCCCCGGGACAGGGAATCAGCCCCAGCATTTT	CASSPGTGNQPQHF
NA	NA	TRBV10-2	TRBJ1-3	TGCGCCAGCAGTGGGGCTGGTCCCAGGGCCTCCTCTGGAAACACCATATATTTT	CASSGAGPRASSGNTIYF
few	TRBD1	TRBV5-1	TRBJ2-3	TGCGCCAGCAGCCCAGGACAGGGACAAGATACGCAGTATTTT	CASSPGQGQDTQYF
NA	NA	TRBV18	TRBJ1-5	TGTGCCAGCTCACTAGCACGTAGTCAGCCCCAGCATTTT	CASSLARSQPQHF
many	TRBD1	TRBV30	TRBJ1-2	TGTGCCTGGAGGGTTATGGGACAGGCTAACTATGGCTACACCTTC	CAWRVMGQANYGYTF
few	NA	TRBV25-1	TRBJ1-6	TGTGCCAGCAGTGCTTCAGGGGATTCACCCCTCCACTTT	CASSASGDSPLHF
NA	NA	TRBV14	TRBJ2-2	TGTGCCAGCAGCCAACAGGTCCTCAATGCCGGGGAGCTGTTTTTT	CASSQQVLNAGELFF
few	NA	TRBV12-5	TRBJ2-1	TGTGCTAGTGGTCCAGGACTGTTTGGTGAGCAGTTCTTC	CASGPGLFGEQFF
few	NA	TRBV5-1	TRBJ2-3	TGCGCCACCGCCTTATTGCTGGGGCTGGCAGATACGCAGTATTTT	CATALLLGLADTQYF
few	NA	TRBV19	TRBJ2-2	TGTGCCAGTAGTTCCGACATTTACACCGGGGAGCTGTTTTTT	CASSSDIYTGELFF
NA	TRBD1	TRBV9	TRBJ1-2	TGTGCCAGCACCCCGACAGGGAATGATTATGGCTACACCTTC	CASTPTGNDYGYTF
few	NA	TRBV4-3	TRBJ1-2	TGCGCCAGCAGCCTCACGACGAACAGGGCACTTAACTATGGCTACACCTTC	CASSLTTNRALNYGYTF
many	NA	TRBV11-2	TRBJ2-5	TGTGCCAGCAGCTTAGGACAGGCGTTGGAGACCCAGTACTTC	CASSLGQALETQYF
NA	TRBD1	TRBV28	TRBJ1-4	TGTGCCAGCGGACCTGGGACAGGGTTTGGGGAAAAACTGTTTTTT	CASGPGTGFGEKLFF
NA	NA	TRBV7-2	TRBJ2-5	TGTGCCAGCAGCTCCCGGTACGGAGAGACCCAGTACTTC	CASSSRYGETQYF
few	TRBD1	TRBV5-1	TRBJ2-5	TGCGCCAGCAGCTACGGGACAGTCCAAGAGACCCAGTACTTC	CASSYGTVQETQYF
few	TRBD2	TRBV6-5	TRBJ2-1	TGTGCCAGCAAAGCATGGAGCGGGGGTGATAATGAGCAGTTCTTC	CASKAWSGGDNEQFF
few	NA	TRBV7-9	TRBJ1-5	TGTGCCAGCAGCTTATCTGGCAATCAGCCCCAGCATTTT	CASSLSGNQPQHF
NA	TRBD2	TRBV7-2	TRBJ2-1	TGTGCCAGCAGATTACTAGCGGGAGAGACCTACAATGAGCAGTTCTTC	CASRLLAGETYNEQFF
few	NA	TRBV15	TRBJ1-3	TGTGCCACCAGCAGGGACCGGCCAGGGGCGCCGGGAAACACCATATATTTT	CATSRDRPGAPGNTIYF
NA	TRBD2	TRBV14	TRBJ2-6	TGTGCCAGCAGCCAAGTCATAGCGGGGGGGCCTGGGGCCAACGTCCTGACTTTC	CASSQVIAGGPGANVLTF
NA	TRBD2	TRBV7-2	TRBJ2-7	TGTGCCAGCAGCTTAGAACGGACTAGTCTGTACTTC	CASSLERTSLYF
NA	TRBD1	TRBV5-1	TRBJ1-2	TGCGCCAGCAGCCCCTCCGGGACAGGGGGCTTTGGCTACACCTTC	CASSPSGTGGFGYTF
few	NA	TRBV18	TRBJ2-5	TGTGCCAGCTCACCACCGGAACAGCAAGAGACCCAGTACTTC	CASSPPEQQETQYF
NA	NA	TRBV18	TRBJ2-3	TGTGCCAGCTCCTCGGTTTACGCGCCAGATACGCAGTATTTT	CASSSVYAPDTQYF
few	NA	TRBV5-1	TRBJ1-5	TGCGCCAGCAGCAGGTCGGGAGTTAGCAATCAGCCCCAGCATTTT	CASSRSGVSNQPQHF
NA	NA	TRBV6-5	TRBJ2-1	TGTGCCAGTATGGGTAAGGAGCGGACTTGTCATGAGCAGTTCTTC	CASMGKERTCHEQFF
many	NA	TRBV30	TRBJ2-3	TGTGCCTGGAGTCATGGGGGCTCCACAGATACGCAGTATTTT	CAWSHGGSTDTQYF
few	NA	TRBV6-1	TRBJ1-2	TGTGCCACTAACATCGACAGATCGGCCTATGGCTACACCTTC	CATNIDRSAYGYTF
NA	TRBD1	TRBV4-1	TRBJ1-2	TGCGCCAGCAGCCATTTGCAGGGGGCCAACTATGGCTACACCTTC	CASSHLQGANYGYTF
few	TRBD2	TRBV30	TRBJ2-5	TGTGCCTGGAGTGCGAGACTAGCGGGGGGTCTCGGGGAGACCCAGTACTTC	CAWSARLAGGLGETQYF
NA	TRBD2	TRBV11-1	TRBJ2-1	TGTGCCAGCAGCTTAGAGACTAGCGGTAATGAGCAGTTCTTC	CASSLETSGNEQFF
few	TRBD1	TRBV2	TRBJ1-1	TGTGCCAGCAGGGGACAGGCGAACACTGAAGCTTTCTTT	CASRGQANTEAFF
NA	NA	TRBV4-2	TRBJ1-3	TGTGCCAGCAGCCAAGACACCAACGAGGCAAACACCATATATTTT	CASSQDTNEANTIYF
few	TRBD1	TRBV6-6	TRBJ2-7	TGTGCCAGCAGTAGCTGGGACAGGGGAAACGAGCAGTACTTC	CASSSWDRGNEQYF
NA	NA	TRBV6-1	TRBJ1-4	TGTGCCAGCACGGGGGACGGAGAAAAACTGTTTTTT	CASTGDGEKLFF